Reported below is one T cell receptor beta chain. This sample was taken from a study of T cell repertoires in cytomegalovirus infection. Study details: Matching HLA type and CMV infection were both indicated by public TCR beta signatures.

Germline CDR1 is SGHTA and CDR2 is FQGNSA. The CDR3 loop spans 19 amino acids. Unmatched junction bases numbered 19, after V lost 9 bases and J lost 3 bases. MiXCR, applied by TCRdb to the reads, yields one record per CDR3 protein. Here the sample spans 500,000 to 600,000 distinct CDR3 sequences, more than 15% being singletons. The clonotype was recovered from a human donor in good health (CMV status not recorded). Some clones in this sample may be carry-over from other donors' samples. The sample was CD8+ T cells from PBMCs. V gene TRBV7-2 combines with J gene TRBJ2-3; 12 nucleotides line up with TRBD2. CDR3 sequence reads: CARSPGLAGVLGGTDTQYF. The CDR3 bases are TGTGCCAGAAGCCCGGGACTAGCGGGTGTTCTTGGTGGAACAGATACGCAGTATTTT.